A single TCR beta chain is shown here with its context. The antigen remains undetermined. The sample originates from a study of cytomegalovirus exposure and HLA in healthy donors. CDR3 length equals 14 residues. The V end was cut by 7 bases, the J end by 5 bases, with 18 bases between. The germline V gene has CDR1 WNHNN and CDR2 SYGVQD (reference sequence). Study results and limitations: Indistinguishable V segments such as TRBV6-2 and TRBV6-3 were excluded. Per a prior analysis, the majority of TCR beta V segments were productive roughly 90% or roughly 30% of the time. Reportedly, HLA-A and HLA-B alleles of most subjects were accurately predicted from TCR beta.

A multiplex PCR was run with 60 Vbeta primers and 13 Jbeta primers. TCRdb's table, derived via immunoSEQ multiplex PCR, lists solely in-frame clones and lacks some. The sample lists roughly 180,000 clones; about three quarters were seen once. The sample taken for sequencing was PBMCs. The receptor was isolated from a man younger than 35 in good health and CMV-seronegative. The rearrangement links TRBV10-1 to TRBJ2-7; D possibly corresponds to TRBD2 (6 bases). CDR3 bases: TGCGCCAGCAATTACGAGGGGAGGTCGGACGAGCAGTACTTC. Encoded protein: CASNYEGRSDEQYF.